This T cell receptor beta chain was sequenced for a study of PD-1 blockade in classical Hodgkin lymphoma (TCRdb year 2020). Regarding the complete study: The study used CyTOF and TCR beta sequencing to define a peripheral blood immune signature of response to PD-1 blockade in classical Hodgkin lymphoma.

The full study reports these points: The study covered only a single clinical trial cohort, and the causes of the repertoire differences, possibly disease activity or prior therapy, were still not defined. Baseline TCR diversity was reported as lower in newly diagnosed patients than in healthy donors, and lower still in relapsed/refractory patients.

The Qiagen DNeasy kit was used to extract genomic DNA both from unsorted PBMCs and from the negatively selected CD4+ and CD8+ fractions. TCR beta CDR3 regions were amplified by immunoSEQ multiplex PCR using primers annealing to V and J segments. A synthetic immune receptor repertoire was used to minimize amplification bias, and remaining bias was computationally removed after sequencing. Per the source publication's procedure: Custom Python scripts were used to quantify repertoire diversity as the Shannon entropy index. Unsorted, CD4+ and CD8+ repertoires were analyzed separately, except in combined analyses where CD4+ and CD8+ sequences were merged in silico. TCRdb's version of the immuneACCESS table is confined to in-frame rearrangements and falls short of the full clone set. An unresolved V gene accounts for under half of the shortfall where checked; the remainder is of unknown origin. V and J calls plus clone size are reproduced from that table; the DNA served to infer D and trimming. The sample data list more than 25,000 clones, and 89% of these were observed just once. Clones ranked in the top ten supply approximately 0.35% of the sample.

This specimen's time point label, per the study, means: newly diagnosed, previously untreated cHL patient sample. Magnetic negative selection with a Miltenyi CD4+ T cell isolation kit was used to purify CD4+ T cells from thawed PBMCs. As a comparison group for the relapsed/refractory trial patients, PBMCs from patients with newly diagnosed, previously untreated classical Hodgkin lymphoma were sequenced. After peripheral blood was drawn into 8 mL Vacutainer Cell Preparation Tubes, PBMCs were isolated by centrifugation and then cryopreserved. Purified CD4+ and CD8+ fractions were prepared only for cases in which an additional PBMC sample was available. Magnetically labelled cells were removed on LS columns in a quadroMACS separator, and the flow-through was collected as the purified fraction. V sheds 1 base and J sheds 8 bases, leaving 6 bases between their ends. The CDR3 goes from the cysteine to the phenylalanine over 12 residues. The kept DNA is CDR3 alone, 36 bases in frame from the first base. The germline V gene supplies CDR1 SGHNT and CDR2 YENEEA.

As for this clone: Which antigen it targets is not known. Per-base qualities were not stored, and no clone one base away is much larger.

Recombination joined TRBV11-3 with TRBJ2-1; the D gene assignment is perhaps TRBD1 or TRBD2, with each matching 5 bases. The clonotype comes from a human donor with classical Hodgkin lymphoma. The sequenced material came from CD4+ T cells from blood. The nucleotides read TGTGCCAGCAGCTTAGGAGGGGATGAGCAGTTCTTC. This encodes CASSLGGDEQFF.